These T cell receptor beta chains were read from a single sample in a study of blood T cells in healthy people across ages. TCRdb itself ran the 5' RACE reads through MiXCR, one entry per CDR3 protein. Of about 720,000 distinct CDR3 sequences listed, 20% to 25% are singletons. Sequencing was carried out using blood. All receptors derive from a man aged 65-85 years in good health. Both conserved end residues are part of each CDR3. The D gene is left open where the match is weak. Part of the rows lack a size; the others show once, few, many or a class for expanded clones.

.	TRBV5-1	TRBJ2-3	.	TGCGCCAGCAGCTTGGCCGTGGGGGTCACAGATACGCAGTATTTT	CASSLAVGVTDTQYF
few	TRBV7-6	TRBJ2-6	TRBD2	TGTGCCAGCAGCGGCGGACTAGCGGGAATATATGGGGCCAACGTCCTGACTTTC	CASSGGLAGIYGANVLTF
.	TRBV12-3/TRBV12-4	TRBJ2-1	.	TGTGCCAGCAGCACGGGGGCAGGCGGGGACTTCTTCTCCTACAATGAGCAGTTCTTC	CASSTGAGGDFFSYNEQFF
.	TRBV11-2	TRBJ2-1	.	TGTGCCAGCAGCTTCTTCTTTGGGGAGCAGGTGAATGAGCAGTTCTTC	CASSFFFGEQVNEQFF
.	TRBV24-1	TRBJ2-3	.	TGTGCCACCAGTGATACGGCGGCCACAGATACGCAGTATTTT	CATSDTAATDTQYF
.	TRBV10-3	TRBJ1-1	TRBD1	TGTGCCATCGGGACAGGGGGTTTGAGCACTGAAGCTTTCTTT	CAIGTGGLSTEAFF
few	TRBV6-5	TRBJ2-1	TRBD2	TGTGCCAGCACCATAGCGGGCCAGTACAATGAGCAGTTCTTC	CASTIAGQYNEQFF
few	TRBV6-5	TRBJ2-1	TRBD1	TGTGCCAGCAGCTCGGACAGGGGACGCTACAATGAGCAGTTCTTC	CASSSDRGRYNEQFF
few	TRBV29-1	TRBJ2-7	TRBD1	TGCAGCGTTGACAGGGGGATGTACGAGCAGTACTTC	CSVDRGMYEQYF
.	TRBV29-1	TRBJ2-2	.	TGCAGCGTCCGGGGAGCGTACACCGGGGAGCTGTTTTTT	CSVRGAYTGELFF
.	TRBV5-5	TRBJ1-5	.	TGTGCCAGCAGCTTGGCCACCCGGGCCTTTATGGATCAGCCCCAGCATTTT	CASSLATRAFMDQPQHF
few	TRBV5-1	TRBJ2-3	TRBD2	TGCGCCAGCAGCTCCGGGACTAGCGGCGCTGGGAAGGAGTATTTT	CASSSGTSGAGKEYF
few	TRBV7-2	TRBJ2-7	.	TGTGCCAGCTCACAGGGTGCCTACTACGAGCAGTACTTC	CASSQGAYYEQYF
.	TRBV10-2	TRBJ2-3	.	TGCGCCAGCAGTGAAGGACCGGGGGTCACAGATACGCAGTATTTT	CASSEGPGVTDTQYF
.	TRBV5-6	TRBJ1-2	.	TGTGCCAGCAGCTTGGTAAGGGGCCCTGGCTACACCTTC	CASSLVRGPGYTF
few	TRBV2	TRBJ1-5	TRBD1	TGTGCCAGCGGACCCCGGGACAGGGGTTGGAATCAGCCCCAGCATTTT	CASGPRDRGWNQPQHF
few	TRBV27	TRBJ1-3	.	TGTGCCAGCGGCGAGCCGGGGGCTGGAAACACCATATATTTT	CASGEPGAGNTIYF
.	TRBV12-3/TRBV12-4	TRBJ2-5	.	TGTGCCAGCACTGGAGGGGTTGTGCAGTACTTC	CASTGGVVQYF
few	TRBV12-3/TRBV12-4	TRBJ2-3	TRBD2	TGTGCCAGCAGTAACCCCGGCGGGGGGACCACAGATACGCAGTATTTT	CASSNPGGGTTDTQYF
many	TRBV5-1	TRBJ1-2	.	TGCGCCAGCAGCTCCGGACGGTATGGCTACACCTTC	CASSSGRYGYTF
.	TRBV4-1	TRBJ2-5	.	TGCGCCAGCAGCCAAGGAGTAGGCAGGGAAGAGACCCAGTACTTC	CASSQGVGREETQYF
.	TRBV7-2	TRBJ1-4	TRBD1	TGTGCCAGCAGCTTACGGGGACAGGGTTGGCTATCAACTAATGAAAAACTGTTTTTT	CASSLRGQGWLSTNEKLFF
.	TRBV6-6	TRBJ1-5	.	TGTGCCAGCAGTCAATCAGGGCGGATTAATAGCAATCAGCCCCAGCATTTT	CASSQSGRINSNQPQHF
.	TRBV4-1	TRBJ2-7	TRBD2	TGCGCCAGCAGCCAAGGGAGCGGGAGGATCTACGAGCAGTACTTC	CASSQGSGRIYEQYF
few	TRBV12-3/TRBV12-4	TRBJ1-1	.	TGTGCCAGCACCCAGGGTCTTGCGAACACTGAAGCTTTCTTT	CASTQGLANTEAFF
few	TRBV6-5	TRBJ1-4	.	TGTGCCAGCAGTGCCCCGGGGGGAAATGAAAAACTGTTTTTT	CASSAPGGNEKLFF
few	TRBV20-1	TRBJ2-6	.	TGCGGGGCGAGTGGGGCCAACGTCCTGACTTTC	CGASGANVLTF
.	TRBV20-1	TRBJ2-3	TRBD2	TGCAGTGCTAGGCTAGCGGGTGTCTCAGATACGCAGTATTTT	CSARLAGVSDTQYF
.	TRBV19	TRBJ1-2	.	TGTGCCAGTAGTGCCCGAGGGAACTATGGCTACACCTTC	CASSARGNYGYTF
.	TRBV20-1	TRBJ2-3	TRBD2	TGCAGTGCTAGGCGGGAGAGGAGCACAGATACGCAGTATTTT	CSARRERSTDTQYF
few	TRBV9	TRBJ1-1	TRBD1	TGTGCCAGCAGCGTAGTCGTAAGGACAGGGAAAATGAACACTGAAGCTTTCTTT	CASSVVVRTGKMNTEAFF
.	TRBV15	TRBJ1-4	.	TGTGCCACCAGCATTGAGTTCAGGGGACATGAAAAACTGTTTTTT	CATSIEFRGHEKLFF
.	TRBV12-3/TRBV12-4	TRBJ1-2	TRBD1	TGTGCCAGCAGCCTACAGGGGGCGATCGGCTACACCTTC	CASSLQGAIGYTF
many	TRBV12-3/TRBV12-4	TRBJ1-2	TRBD1	TGTGCCAGCAATCCACAGGGGGCGATCGGTGGCTACACCTTC	CASNPQGAIGGYTF
.	TRBV19	TRBJ2-6	TRBD1	TGTGCCGATAGCAGGGACAGGGACCGAAACGTCCTGACTTTC	CADSRDRDRNVLTF
many	TRBV5-1	TRBJ2-1	.	TGCGCCAGCAGCTTGGACGGGCAGGTCTACAATGAGCAGTTCTTC	CASSLDGQVYNEQFF
few	TRBV7-2	TRBJ1-2	.	TGTGCCAGCAGCGAGAAGGGGGACATTCCCGGGGGCTACACCTTC	CASSEKGDIPGGYTF
few	TRBV30	TRBJ2-1	.	TGTGCCTGGGGTAATTTCAATGAGCAGTTCTTC	CAWGNFNEQFF
few	TRBV5-1	TRBJ1-4	TRBD1	TGCGCCAGCAGCTTGGGCAGGGGGACGGAAAAACTGTTTTTT	CASSLGRGTEKLFF
many	TRBV29-1	TRBJ1-1	.	TGCAGCGTTGAACCGAGTGGGAACACTGAAGCTTTCTTT	CSVEPSGNTEAFF
.	TRBV11-2	TRBJ2-5	TRBD2	TGTGCCATCCAGCTGGCTAGCGGATACCTGGTCGAGACCCAGTACTTC	CAIQLASGYLVETQYF
.	TRBV7-2	TRBJ2-3	TRBD2	TGTGCCAGCAGCCCCGGTCCGGGCGGGAGAGGAGATACGCAGTATTTT	CASSPGPGGRGDTQYF
few	TRBV28	TRBJ1-2	TRBD1	TGTGCCAGCAGTTTAACAGGGGGGAGAAACTATGGCTGCACCTTC	CASSLTGGRNYGCTF
.	TRBV18	TRBJ2-3	.	TGTGCCAGCTCACCAAACGGAAGGGATACGCAGTATTTT	CASSPNGRDTQYF
.	TRBV19	TRBJ2-3	TRBD1	TGTGCCACCTCGGAACAGGGGTGGTCCACAGATACGCAGTATTTT	CATSEQGWSTDTQYF
few	TRBV29-1	TRBJ2-1	TRBD2	TGCAGCGTTGCTCTCCTAGCGGGATACAATGAGCAGTTCTTC	CSVALLAGYNEQFF
.	TRBV5-1	TRBJ2-4	TRBD1	TGCGCCAGCAGCTCCCCGGGACAGGGTGACATTCAGTACTTC	CASSSPGQGDIQYF
.	TRBV7-8	TRBJ2-5	TRBD2	TGTGCCAGCAGCTCCGACAGGACTAGCGGGAGCGTCCAAGAGACCCAGTACTTC	CASSSDRTSGSVQETQYF
.	TRBV11-2	TRBJ1-1	.	TGTGCCAGCAGCTTAAAACGGGGGATGGACACTGAAGCTTTCTTT	CASSLKRGMDTEAFF
.	TRBV12-3/TRBV12-4	TRBJ1-4	TRBD1	TGTGCCAGCAAGAGGACAGGGTCTAATGAAAAACTGTTTTTT	CASKRTGSNEKLFF
.	TRBV12-3/TRBV12-4	TRBJ2-3	TRBD1	TGTGCCAGCAGTTTCGGGACAGTCCGGACAGATACGCAGTATTTT	CASSFGTVRTDTQYF
.	TRBV20-1	TRBJ2-2	.	TGCAGTGCTGTGCCGGGACTGGGAGCCGGGGAGCTGTTTTTT	CSAVPGLGAGELFF
.	TRBV12-3/TRBV12-4	TRBJ1-1	TRBD1	TGTGCCAGCAGTTTAGCGTACGGGACAGGGGATACTGAAGCTTTCTTT	CASSLAYGTGDTEAFF
.	TRBV27	TRBJ1-2	.	TGTGCCAGCAGTGCCGGACTTGGAGGTGGCTACACCTTC	CASSAGLGGGYTF
few	TRBV3-1	TRBJ1-4	.	TGTGCCAGCAGCCAAGATCCGGCCTTCGTCGTCTTT	CASSQDPAFVVF
.	TRBV12-3/TRBV12-4	TRBJ1-3	TRBD1	TGTGCCAGCAGTTCCCTTGTCAGGGGGTCTGGAAACACCATATATTTT	CASSSLVRGSGNTIYF
.	TRBV5-1	TRBJ1-1	TRBD1	TGCGCCAGCAGCGACCCCAGGGGGCGGGGCACTGAAGCTTTCTTT	CASSDPRGRGTEAFF
.	TRBV21-1	TRBJ2-1	.	TGTGCCAGCAGCAAAAGGCGGCAGACCTACAATGAGCAGTTCTTC	CASSKRRQTYNEQFF
few	TRBV28	TRBJ2-2	.	TGTGCCAGCAGCCCCGAAATGGGAGGAGTTACCGGGGAGCTGTTTTTT	CASSPEMGGVTGELFF
few	TRBV5-1	TRBJ1-4	.	TGCGCCAGCAGCCTCGTGGTAGGGGGTGAAAAACTGTTTTTT	CASSLVVGGEKLFF